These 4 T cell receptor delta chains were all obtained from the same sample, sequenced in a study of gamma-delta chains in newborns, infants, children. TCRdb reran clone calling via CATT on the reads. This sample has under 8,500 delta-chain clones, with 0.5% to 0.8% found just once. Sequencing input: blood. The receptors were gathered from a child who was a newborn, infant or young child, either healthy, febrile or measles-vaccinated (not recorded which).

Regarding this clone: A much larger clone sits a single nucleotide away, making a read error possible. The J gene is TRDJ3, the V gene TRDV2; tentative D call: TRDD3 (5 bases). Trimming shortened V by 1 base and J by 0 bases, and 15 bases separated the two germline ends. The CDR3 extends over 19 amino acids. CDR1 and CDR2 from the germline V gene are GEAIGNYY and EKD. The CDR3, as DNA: TGTGCCTGTGACACTGGGGTTTCCCGAGGCTCCTGGGACACCCGACAGATGTTTTTC. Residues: CACDTGVSRGSWDTRQMFF.

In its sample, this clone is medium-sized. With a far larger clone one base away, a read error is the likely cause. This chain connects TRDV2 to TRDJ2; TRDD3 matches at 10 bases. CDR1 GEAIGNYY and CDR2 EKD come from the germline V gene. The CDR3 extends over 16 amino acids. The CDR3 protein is CACDTVGDTLTARLFF. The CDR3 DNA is TGTGCCTGTGACACAGTGGGGGATACTTTGACAGCACGACTCTTCTTT.

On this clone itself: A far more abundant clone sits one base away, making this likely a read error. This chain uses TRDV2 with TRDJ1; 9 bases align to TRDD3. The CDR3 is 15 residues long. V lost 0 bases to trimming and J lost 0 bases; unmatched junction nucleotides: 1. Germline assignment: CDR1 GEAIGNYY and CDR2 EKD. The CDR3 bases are TGTGCCTGTGACACCGCTGGGGGATACACCGATAAACTCATCTTT. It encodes CACDTAGGYTDKLIF.

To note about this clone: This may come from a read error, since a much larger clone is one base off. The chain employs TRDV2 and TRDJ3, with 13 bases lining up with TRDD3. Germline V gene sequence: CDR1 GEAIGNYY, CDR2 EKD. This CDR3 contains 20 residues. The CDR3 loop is CACDLTGGYGGSWDARQMFF. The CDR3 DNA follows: TGTGCCTGTGACCTTACTGGGGGATACGGGGGATCCTGGGACGCCCGACAGATGTTTTTC.